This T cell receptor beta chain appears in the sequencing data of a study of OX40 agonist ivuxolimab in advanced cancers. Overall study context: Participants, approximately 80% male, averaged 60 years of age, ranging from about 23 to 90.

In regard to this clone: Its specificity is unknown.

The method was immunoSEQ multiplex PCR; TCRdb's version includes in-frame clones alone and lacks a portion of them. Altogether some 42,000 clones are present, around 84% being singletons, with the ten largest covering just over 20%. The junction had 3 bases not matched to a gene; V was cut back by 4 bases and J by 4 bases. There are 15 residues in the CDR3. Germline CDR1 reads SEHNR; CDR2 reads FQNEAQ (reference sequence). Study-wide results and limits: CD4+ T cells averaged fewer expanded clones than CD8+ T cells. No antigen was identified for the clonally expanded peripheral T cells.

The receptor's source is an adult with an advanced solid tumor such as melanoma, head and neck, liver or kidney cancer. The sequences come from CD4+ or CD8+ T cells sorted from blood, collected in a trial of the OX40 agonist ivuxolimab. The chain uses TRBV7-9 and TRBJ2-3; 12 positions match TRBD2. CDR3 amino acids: CASSWTSGESDTQYF. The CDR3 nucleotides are TGTGCCAGCAGCTGGACTAGCGGGGAGTCAGATACGCAGTATTTT.